A selection of T cell receptor beta chains follows, all from one sample in a study of human T cells and chemical hapten exposure. TCRdb called the RACE reads again in MiXCR, with one record for every CDR3 protein. The top ten clones hold around a sixth of a sample with approximately 50,000 distinct CDR3 sequences, approximately 9.9% of them seen once. Sequencing was performed on whole blood, taken in connection with sensitization to the hapten diphenylcyclopropenone (DPC). The receptors were sampled from a woman between 40 and 55 years old with alopecia areata. Some clones in this sample may be carry-over from other donors' samples. Both conserved end residues are part of each CDR3. D genes are given only for firm matches. Some rows mark clone size as missing; the rest say once, few, many or name a class of expanded clone.

TRBV2,-,-,TRBJ2-3,16,TGTGCCAGCAGTGAATGGGCGGGGGCCCTCACAGATACGCAGTATTTT,CASSEWAGALTDTQYF
TRBV11-2,-,few,TRBJ1-6,16,TGTGCCAGCAGCCAACTCGACAGGTCTCTTAATTCACCCCTCCACTTT,CASSQLDRSLNSPLHF
TRBV4-3,TRBD2,many,TRBJ2-3,17,TGCGCCAGCAGCCTCCGATCCGCGGGGGTTAGCACAGATACGCAGTATTTT,CASSLRSAGVSTDTQYF
TRBV20-1,TRBD1,few,TRBJ2-3,14,TGCAGTGCTACAGGACAGGGAAGTCAAGATACGCAGTATTTT,CSATGQGSQDTQYF
TRBV2,TRBD1,-,TRBJ2-5,15,TGTGCCAGCAGTGTAGGACAGGGGAAGGGTGGGACCCAGTACTTC,CASSVGQGKGGTQYF
TRBV7-9,-,-,TRBJ2-4,17,TGTGCCAGCAGCTCTAGAGACCCAGGGCACCCCCTAAACATTCAGTACTTC,CASSSRDPGHPLNIQYF
TRBV2,-,many,TRBJ2-3,13,TGTGCCAGCATTCCCAGGGGCACAGATACGCAGTATTTT,CASIPRGTDTQYF
TRBV2,TRBD1,many,TRBJ2-7,15,TGTGCCAGCAGAGCGAGGTCGACAGGGAACTACGAGCAGTACTTC,CASRARSTGNYEQYF
TRBV20-1,-,-,TRBJ2-7,15,TGCAGTGCTACTCCCGCGGCAGGTGGCTCCTACGAGCAGTACTTC,CSATPAAGGSYEQYF
TRBV30,-,few,TRBJ2-6,13,TGTGCCTGGAGTTTTTCTGGGGCCAACGTCCTGACTTTC,CAWSFSGANVLTF
TRBV28,TRBD2,-,TRBJ2-3,16,TGTGCCAGCCCCCCAAGGGGCGGGGGGCTCACAGATACGCAGTATTTT,CASPPRGGGLTDTQYF
TRBV6-5,-,few,TRBJ1-4,13,TGTGCCAGCCGTGGCCGGCGGGCTGAAAAACTGTTTTTT,CASRGRRAEKLFF
TRBV6-6,-,-,TRBJ1-1,14,TGTGCCAGCAACGGGGGAACGAGGGACACTGAAGCTTTCTTT,CASNGGTRDTEAFF
TRBV4-1,TRBD1,few,TRBJ2-7,16,TGCGCCAGCAGCCATACCTCCGGGACAGGGGGCGGCGAGCAGTACTTC,CASSHTSGTGGGEQYF
TRBV2,TRBD1,few,TRBJ2-3,15,TGTGCCATCAGTATCCCAGGGGGCTTGACAGATACGCAGTATTTT,CAISIPGGLTDTQYF
TRBV7-6,-,many,TRBJ2-6,19,TGTGCCAGCAGCTTAGTCGTTTTGACGGAGCGCTCTGGGGCCAACGTCCTGACTTTC,CASSLVVLTERSGANVLTF
TRBV7-9,-,few,TRBJ2-3,14,TGTGCCAGCAGCTTAGACAGGGGCACAGATACGCAGTATTTT,CASSLDRGTDTQYF
TRBV4-3,TRBD1,-,TRBJ1-2,15,TGCGCCAGCAGCGCCGGGACAGGGGGCGACTATGGCTACACCTTC,CASSAGTGGDYGYTF
TRBV18,TRBD1,few,TRBJ2-5,15,TGTGCCAGCTCATTCGGGACAGTTCTCCAAGAGACCCAGTACTTC,CASSFGTVLQETQYF
TRBV7-9,TRBD1,many,TRBJ1-2,13,TGTGCCAGCAGCTTGGAGGGGGCTTTCGGCTACACCTTC,CASSLEGAFGYTF
TRBV9,TRBD2,-,TRBJ2-3,16,TGTGCCAGCAGCCTCAGGACTAGCGGGGTCACAGATACGCAGTATTTT,CASSLRTSGVTDTQYF
TRBV7-8,-,-,TRBJ2-5,12,TGTGCCAGCAGCCCACCCTCAGAGACCCAGTACTTC,CASSPPSETQYF
TRBV7-9,TRBD2,medium-sized,TRBJ2-3,15,TGTGCCAGCAGCTTGGAGCGGGGGGCCGGAGATACGCAGTATTTT,CASSLERGAGDTQYF
TRBV3-1,TRBD1,many,TRBJ2-7,12,TGTGCCAGCAGCCGGACAGGGCTCGAGCAGTACTTC,CASSRTGLEQYF
TRBV5-1,-,-,TRBJ2-3,14,TGCGCCAGCAGCCCCGGACTCCTTACAGATACGCAGTATTTT,CASSPGLLTDTQYF
TRBV25-1,-,few,TRBJ1-2,15,TGTGCCAGCAGTGACTTGGGCGGAGGGAACTATGGCTACACCTTC,CASSDLGGGNYGYTF
TRBV18,TRBD1,few,TRBJ1-4,15,TGTGCCAGCTCACCGACAGGGAGTGGGAATGAAAAACTGTTTTTT,CASSPTGSGNEKLFF
TRBV19,-,many,TRBJ2-1,13,TGTGCCAGTAACGTGGGGGCGCCCCGGGAGCAGTTCTTC,CASNVGAPREQFF
TRBV6-5,-,many,TRBJ2-7,13,TGTGCCAGCAGTTACCGGGGGCAATACGAGCAGTACTTC,CASSYRGQYEQYF
TRBV29-1,-,-,TRBJ2-2,12,TGCAGCGTTATCCCGAACACCGGGGAGCTGTTTTTT,CSVIPNTGELFF
TRBV10-3,-,-,TRBJ1-4,13,TGTGCCGCCGGTCCTCCGACTAATGAAAAACTGTTTTTT,CAAGPPTNEKLFF